Presented here are 26 T cell receptor beta chains from one specimen sequenced in a study of OX40 agonist ivuxolimab in advanced cancers. Generated by immunoSEQ multiplex PCR, the TCRdb table keeps only in-frame clones and is missing some. This sample carries under 95,000 clones, around 88% of them seen once, and the ten largest clones take under 7.5%. The specimen comprised CD4+ or CD8+ T cells sorted from blood, sampled in a trial of the OX40 agonist ivuxolimab. Receptors originate from an adult with an advanced solid tumor such as melanoma, head and neck, liver or kidney cancer.

The chain is built from TRBV6-5 and TRBJ2-1, with 9 positions matching TRBD2. V gave up 0 bases and J gave up 5 bases; unmatched junction bases: 5. This CDR3 is 16 amino acids long. Germline V gives CDR1 MNHEY, CDR2 SVGAGI. CDR3 protein: CASSYSGGGAHNEQFF. The CDR3 coding sequence is TGTGCCAGCAGTTACTCGGGCGGGGGGGCCCACAATGAGCAGTTCTTC.

The genes are TRBV21-1 and TRBJ1-4. TRBV21-1 is a pseudogene segment. This CDR3 is built from 15 residues. CDR3: CASSTKGPPREKLFF. The CDR3 nucleotides read TGTGCCAGCAGCACAAAGGGCCCCCCTAGGGAAAAACTGTTTTTT.

This clone showed up just once. J is TRBJ2-3 and V is TRBV2, with D perhaps TRBD1 (5 bases). CDR3 length: 13 residues. The V gene lost 6 bases and the J gene lost 6 bases, with 13 bases spanning the gap. The germline gives CDR1 SNHLY, CDR2 FYNNEI. The CDR3 protein is CASSAQGSDTQYF. DNA for the CDR3: TGTGCCAGCAGCGCGCAGGGTTCGGATACGCAGTATTTT. Full variable domain (outside the CDR3, taken from reference TRBV2 and TRBJ2-3): EPEVTQTPSHQVTQMGQEVILRCVPISNHLYFYWYRQILGQKVEFLVSFYNNEISEKSEIFDDQFSVERPDGSNFTLKIRSTKLEDSAMYFCASSAQGSDTQYFGPGTRLTVL.

The J gene is TRBJ1-6, the V gene TRBV10-3; TRBD1 might be the D (5 bases). The CDR3 consists of 17 residues. Germline assignment: CDR1 ENHRY and CDR2 SYGVKD. V lost 0 bases, J lost 7 bases, and 16 bases lay in between. CDR3 sequence reads: CAISESILGLKNSPLHF. The CDR3 bases are TGTGCCATCAGTGAGTCGATCTTGGGACTGAAAAATTCACCCCTCCACTTT.

The chain links TRBV7-6 to TRBJ1-2; D gene unclear. Germline CDR1 and CDR2: SGHVS and FNYEAQ. The CDR3 is 12 amino acids. Trimming pared 0 bases from V and 6 bases from J, leaving 5 bases between. CDR3 nucleotides: TGTGCCAGCAGCTTAGCTCGGGATGGCTACACCTTC. Protein sequence: CASSLARDGYTF. Using reference TRBV7-6 and TRBJ1-2 for the parts outside the CDR3, the full variable domain is GAGVSQSPRYKVTKRGQDVALRCDPISGHVSLYWYRQALGQGPEFLTYFNYEAQQDKSGLPNDRFSAERPEGSISTLTIQRTEQRDSAMYRCASSLARDGYTFGSGTRLTVV.

A single count supports this clone. This sequence joins TRBV19 and TRBJ1-1, with D maybe TRBD1 (6 bases). Germline assignment: CDR1 LNHDA and CDR2 SQIVND (reference sequence). Trimming took off 1 base at V and 8 bases at J, with 14 bases between the two ends. CDR3 length: 14 amino acids. As DNA, the CDR3 is TGTGCCAGTAGTATAGCGCCTGCCGGGACAGAAGCTTTCTTT. This translates into CASSIAPAGTEAFF.

The genes are TRBV5-4 and TRBJ2-1, with unresolved D. V lost 0 bases and J lost 5, with 3 bases in between. Germline V gene data show CDR1 as SGHNT and CDR2 as YYREEE (reference sequence). The CDR3 has 12 amino acids. The CDR3 nucleotides read TGTGCCAGCAGCTTGGTGAACAATGAGCAGTTCTTC. It codes for CASSLVNNEQFF. Combining the CDR3 with reference TRBV5-4 and TRBJ2-1 gives the whole variable domain ETGVTQSPTHLIKTRGQQVTLRCSSQSGHNTVSWYQQALGQGPQFIFQYYREEENGRGNFPPRFSGLQFPNYSSELNVNALELDDSALYLCASSLVNNEQFFGPGTRLTVL.

The chain couples TRBV5-1 to TRBJ1-4, with D hard to call. Germline CDR1 reads SGHRS; CDR2 reads YFSETQ. This CDR3 is 15 amino acids long. The V end was cut by 4 bases, the J end by 7 bases, with 17 bases between. As DNA, the CDR3 is TGCGCCAGCAGCGAAGCAGGCTTAGGGAGTGAAAAACTGTTTTTT. As protein: CASSEAGLGSEKLFF.

V is TRBV7-2 and J is TRBJ2-3, with 7 bases aligning to TRBD1. CDR1 is SGHTA, CDR2 FQGNSA, per germline. The CDR3 is 15 residues long. The ends lost 4 bases at V and 0 bases at J; junction bases unmatched: 4. The CDR3 DNA reads TGTGCCAGCAGCTCTCGGACAGGTAGCACAGATACGCAGTATTTT. Its protein product is CASSSRTGSTDTQYF.

The rearrangement uses TRBV11-1 and TRBJ1-1; perhaps TRBD1 as D (6 bases). Looked up from germline, CDR1 is SGHAT and CDR2 is FQDESV (reference sequence). Trimming removed 5 bases at V and 6 bases at J, with 13 bases between. This CDR3 region has 13 residues. CDR3 loop: CASSLGGAAEAFF. DNA of the CDR3: TGTGCCAGCAGCCTCGGGGGGGCCGCTGAAGCTTTCTTT. The full variable domain, with the rest looked up from reference TRBV11-1 and TRBJ1-1, is EAEVAQSPRYKITEKSQAVAFWCDPISGHATLYWYRQILGQGPELLVQFQDESVVDDSQLPKDRFSAERLKGVDSTLKIQPAELGDSAMYLCASSLGGAAEAFFGQGTRLTVV.

The rearrangement links TRBV11-2 to TRBJ2-7; TRBD2 matches at 13 bases. The CDR3 is made up of 15 amino acids. After removal of 5 bases from V and 3 bases from J, the junction contained 4 bases not matched to a gene. Germline CDR1 reads SGHAT; CDR2 reads FQNNGV. The CDR3 DNA sequence: TGTGCCAGCAGCCGGAGGACTAGCGGGAGCTACGAGCAGTACTTC. Translated: CASSRRTSGSYEQYF.

The rearrangement uses TRBV30 and TRBJ1-3; D might be TRBD1 (5 bases). The CDR3 runs to 16 residues. The germline V gene encodes CDR1 GTSNPN and CDR2 SVGIG (reference sequence). Deletions cut 2 bases from V and 5 bases from J, with 19 bases between. CDR3 DNA sequence: TGTGCCTGGAGTCCCATCCCCCGGGACGGTAGAAACACCATATATTTT. This translates into CAWSPIPRDGRNTIYF.

On this clone: In the same sample, other DNA sequences code for this CDR3. The rearrangement uses TRBV30 and TRBJ2-5, with 7 bases lining up with TRBD1. The J segment lost 7 bases and the V segment lost 2 bases, leaving 4 bases of the junction unmatched. CDR1 and CDR2 from the germline V gene are GTSNPN and SVGIG (reference sequence). This CDR3 is 12 amino acids long. DNA of the CDR3: TGTGCCTGGAGTACAGGGGCCGGGACCCAGTACTTC. This translates into CAWSTGAGTQYF.

The chain recombines TRBV6-6 with TRBJ2-7; 8 bases match TRBD1. Germline trimming cut 0 bases from V and 4 bases from J; bases unmatched to any gene: 2. The CDR3 extends over 14 amino acids. Germline V lookup: CDR1 MNHNY, CDR2 SVGAGI (reference sequence). CDR3 sequence (DNA): TGTGCCAGCAGTTACTCTCAGGGGGCGTACGAGCAGTACTTC. Protein product: CASSYSQGAYEQYF.

The chain joins TRBV7-3 to TRBJ2-5; 7 bases match TRBD2. Per the germline V gene, CDR1 is SGHTA and CDR2 is FQGTGA. V was clipped by 1 base and J by 2 bases; unmatched bases: 4. The length of the CDR3 is 15 residues. CDR3 nucleotides: TGTGCCAGCAGCTTAATGCCGGGACTACAAGAGACCCAGTACTTC. This encodes CASSLMPGLQETQYF.

The V call is TRBV7-9, the J call TRBJ1-1; D unclear. Germline lookup yields CDR1 SEHNR and CDR2 FQNEAQ (reference sequence). V was pared by 4 bases and J by 8 bases, with 11 bases between. The CDR3 has 12 amino acids. The CDR3 nucleotides are TGTGCCAGCAGCTCGCTGCCCGGGGAAGCTTTCTTT. It encodes CASSSLPGEAFF.

With regard to this clone: The sample holds other DNA sequences that translate to the same CDR3. The V and J genes are TRBV6-5 and TRBJ1-3; no reliable D call. Germline V CDR1 and CDR2: MNHEY, SVGAGI. V gave up 0 bases and J gave up 3 bases, with 6 bases separating them. This CDR3 spans 14 amino acids. CDR3 loop: CASSYSHSGNTIYF. The CDR3 DNA is TGTGCCAGCAGTTACTCGCACAGTGGAAACACCATATATTTT.

The V gene is TRBV14, the J gene TRBJ1-4; possibly TRBD1 for D (6 bases). The V gene lost 5 bases and the J gene lost 2 bases, with 15 bases spanning the gap. Per germline, CDR1 SGHDN and CDR2 FVKESK. There are 16 residues in the CDR3. CDR3 in amino acids: CASSEIQGRTNEKLFF. In DNA, the CDR3 is TGTGCCAGCAGCGAAATACAGGGCCGGACTAATGAAAAACTGTTTTTT.

The chain couples TRBV27 to TRBJ2-5; possibly TRBD1 or TRBD2 for D (5 bases each). The germline V gene encodes CDR1 MNHEY and CDR2 SMNVEV (reference sequence). Deletions cut 11 bases from V and 4 bases from J, with 11 bases between. This CDR3 comprises 11 residues. The CDR3 nucleotides read TGTGCCCCGCCTGGGGGAGAGACCCAGTACTTC. Translated: CAPPGGETQYF.

The chain couples TRBV11-1 to TRBJ2-3; 13 nucleotides line up with TRBD2. Trimming cost V 5 bases and J 1 base; bases outside gene matches: 3. The CDR3 contains 16 residues. Per germline, CDR1 SGHAT and CDR2 FQDESV (reference sequence). The DNA for the CDR3 is TGTGCCAGCAGCCAGGGGACTAGCGGGGGCACAGATACGCAGTATTTT. As protein: CASSQGTSGGTDTQYF.

The chain couples TRBV7-9 to TRBJ2-6; 10 bases line up with TRBD1. Germline V CDR1 and CDR2: SEHNR, FQNEAQ (reference sequence). The length of the CDR3 is 15 residues. Losses at the gene ends were 11 bases for V and 0 bases for J; bases not matched to a gene: 4. DNA of the CDR3: TGTGCCGAGACAGGGGGCGGCTCTGGGGCCAACGTCCTGACTTTC. Its protein product is CAETGGGSGANVLTF.

J is TRBJ2-5 and V is TRBV5-1, with 7 bases aligning to TRBD1. The germline gives CDR1 SGHRS, CDR2 YFSETQ. Trimming cost V 4 bases and J 4 bases; bases outside gene matches: 4. The length of the CDR3 is 13 residues. The DNA of the CDR3 is TGCGCCAGCAGCCGACAGGGAACAGAGACCCAGTACTTC. Translation: CASSRQGTETQYF.

The chain recombines TRBV30 with TRBJ2-3, with D perhaps TRBD1 (6 bases). Trimming stripped 0 bases from V and 0 bases from J, with 10 bases between. The CDR3 loop spans 15 amino acids. Germline V gives CDR1 GTSNPN, CDR2 SVGIG (reference sequence). CDR3 DNA: TGTGCCTGGAGTGTAGGGGGTTCTAGCACAGATACGCAGTATTTT. Translating it yields CAWSVGGSSTDTQYF.

This rearrangement joins TRBV7-6 to TRBJ1-5; 7 bases fit TRBD1. V lost 5 bases to trimming and J lost 2 bases; unmatched junction nucleotides: 0. Per germline, CDR1 SGHVS and CDR2 FNYEAQ. This CDR3 region has 13 residues. The CDR3 region is CASSTGGNQPQHF. Written as DNA, the CDR3 is TGTGCCAGCAGCACAGGGGGCAATCAGCCCCAGCATTTT. Based on the CDR3 plus reference TRBV7-6 and TRBJ1-5, the full variable domain is GAGVSQSPRYKVTKRGQDVALRCDPISGHVSLYWYRQALGQGPEFLTYFNYEAQQDKSGLPNDRFSAERPEGSISTLTIQRTEQRDSAMYRCASSTGGNQPQHFGDGTRLSIL.

This clone was found once. The chain couples TRBV5-4 to TRBJ2-7; TRBD1 aligns across 9 bases. V shed 0 bases, J shed 0 bases, and the junction held 4 bases outside the gene matches. Germline CDR1 is SGHNT and CDR2 is YYREEE (reference sequence). This CDR3 comprises 16 residues. CDR3 nucleotide sequence: TGTGCCAGCAGCTTGGGCCGGACAGGGGACTCCTACGAGCAGTACTTC. It yields the protein CASSLGRTGDSYEQYF. Full variable domain (remainder filled in from reference TRBV5-4 and TRBJ2-7): ETGVTQSPTHLIKTRGQQVTLRCSSQSGHNTVSWYQQALGQGPQFIFQYYREEENGRGNFPPRFSGLQFPNYSSELNVNALELDDSALYLCASSLGRTGDSYEQYFGPGTRLTVT.

The chain recombines TRBV7-9 with TRBJ1-1; D gene uncertain. The CDR3 runs 13 residues. Germline-derived CDR1 and CDR2 are SEHNR and FQNEAQ (reference sequence). V dropped 5 bases and J dropped 5 bases, with 12 bases sitting between them. The CDR3 DNA reads TGTGCCAGCAGCCTTGAAGTGGAGACTGAAGCTTTCTTT. It is translated as CASSLEVETEAFF. Filled out from reference TRBV7-9 and TRBJ1-1, the complete variable domain reads DTGVSQNPRHKITKRGQNVTFRCDPISEHNRLYWYRQTLGQGPEFLTYFQNEAQLEKSRLLSDRFSAERPKGSFSTLEIQRTEQGDSAMYLCASSLEVETEAFFGQGTRLTVV.